This TCR beta chain stems from a study of regulatory T cells in long-lasting Graves disease. Researchers made TCR beta libraries by using iRepertoire HTBI primers and running Arm-PCR on CDR3 regions. TCRdb re-called the multiplex PCR reads with MiXCR, one entry per CDR3 protein. The table lists 200,000 to 250,000 distinct CDR3 sequences, approximately 19% of them singletons. This clonotype has ten or more counts. Time point reported: newly diagnosed GD, antithyroid drugs for less than 3 months. RNA from PBMCs was the source of the TCR library. This same sample was also part of a study on T cells in Graves' hyperthyroidism and ophthalmopathy. As that study records: Uncontrolled infection, other autoimmune disease, pregnancy and lactation each barred patients from inclusion. The blood repertoire included most of the expanded thyroid clonotypes above 0.001.

The sequence was collected from a woman aged 25 to 39 with Graves disease. Here the sequenced sample was peripheral blood mononuclear cells (PBMCs), taken at new diagnosis, from a patient treated with antithyroid drugs.

The CDR3, as DNA: TGTGCCAGCAGTGACTCGGCAGAAGACACTGAAGCTTTCTTT. This sequence encodes CASSDSAEDTEAFF. This chain links TRBV6-4 with TRBJ1-1; D unclear. Germline values: CDR1 MRHNA, CDR2 SNTAGT. The CDR3 sequence is 14 residues long. V shed 0 bases and J shed 3 bases, with 8 bases lying between them.